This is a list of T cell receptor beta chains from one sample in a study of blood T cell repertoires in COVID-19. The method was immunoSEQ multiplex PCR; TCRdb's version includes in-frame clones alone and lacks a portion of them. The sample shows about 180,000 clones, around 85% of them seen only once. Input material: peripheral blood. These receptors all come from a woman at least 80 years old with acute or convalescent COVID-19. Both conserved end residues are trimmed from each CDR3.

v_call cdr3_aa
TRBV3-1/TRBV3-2 ASSQGLWRGPTAKNIQY
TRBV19 ASSTQGRDYGYT
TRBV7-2 ASSLQAEIYEQY
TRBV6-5 ASRHSGGAAGELF
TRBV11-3 ASSLDPGASAYNEQF
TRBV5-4 ASRQEQGVLGEQY
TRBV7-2 ASSPRSGWGSDTQY
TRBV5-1 ASSLNGRATNEKLF
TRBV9 ASSRWADTQY
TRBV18 ASSHPGTSPPYNEQF
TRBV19 ASTLTTRTGNTEAF
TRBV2 ASITPELAYEQY